This TCR beta chain comes out of a study of blood T cells in healthy people across ages. Using a J-beta primer mix together with a sample-barcoded 5' primer, a second PCR was run for roughly 7 to 12 cycles. TCRdb itself ran the 5' RACE reads through MiXCR, one entry per CDR3 protein. The sample lists over a million distinct CDR3 sequences, 40% to 45% occurring once. Study results and limitations: Higher naive T cell percentage went strongly together with higher TCR beta diversity.

The sample providers were healthy Caucasian people from Russia, aged about 6 to 90. The authors drew about 9.5 milliliters of peripheral blood from each donor. V was cut by 4 bases and J by 4 bases, with 5 bases left in between. This CDR3 contains 12 residues. Germline values: CDR1 SQVTM, CDR2 ANQGSEA. This clonotype was seen many times. Its antigen is as yet unknown. The TCR originated in a woman aged 18-29 years in good health. The V gene is TRBV29-1, the J gene TRBJ2-6; D unresolved. Specimen: blood. In nucleotides, the CDR3 is TGCAGCGTTGCTGGGGGGGCCAACGTCCTGACTTTC. Protein sequence: CSVAGGANVLTF.